Listed here are 14 T cell receptor beta chains from one sample, sequenced in a study of technical replicates of blood from four donors. Sequenced by immunoSEQ multiplex PCR; TCRdb stores in-frame clones only, minus some. The sample includes 60,000 to 75,000 clones, 95% to 98% of them seen just once. The sequenced sample was T cells isolated from PBMCs. The receptors come from a human donor in good health.

The chain uses TRBV7-9 and TRBJ2-3; 9 bases line up with TRBD2. The V and J ends lost 3 bases and 2 bases, in that order; junction bases with no gene match: 12. The CDR3 consists of 18 residues. The germline V gene has CDR1 SEHNR and CDR2 FQNEAQ (reference sequence). CDR3: CASSFLAGDLQYTDTQYF. Here the CDR3 DNA reads TGTGCCAGCAGCTTTTTAGCGGGAGACCTTCAATACACAGATACGCAGTATTTT.

The chain has TRBV10-3 and TRBJ1-2; no firm D call. Trimming shortened V by 2 bases and J by 1 base, and 11 bases separated the two germline ends. Germline CDR1 ENHRY, CDR2 SYGVKD. The CDR3 contains 15 residues. This CDR3 reads CAISEGFLDNYGYTF. In nucleotides, the CDR3 is TGTGCCATCAGTGAGGGTTTTCTAGATAACTATGGCTACACCTTC.

V is TRBV10-3 and J is TRBJ2-3; the D gene is possibly TRBD1 (6 bases). This CDR3 has 13 amino acids. CDR1 and CDR2 from the germline V gene are ENHRY and SYGVKD. Trimming removed 8 bases from V and 0 bases from J, with 9 bases in between. The CDR3 region is CAIRGGSTDTQYF. In nucleotides, the CDR3 is TGTGCCATCCGAGGGGGTAGCACAGATACGCAGTATTTT.

The chain carries TRBV7-9 and TRBJ2-3; D possibly corresponds to TRBD2 (5 bases). The V gene's germline CDR1 is SEHNR and CDR2 FQNEAQ (reference sequence). V was clipped by 5 bases and J by 6 bases, with 18 bases between them. This CDR3 has 15 amino acids. CDR3 loop: CASSPGRERSDTQYF. CDR3 sequence (DNA): TGTGCCAGCAGCCCTGGACGGGAACGTAGCGATACGCAGTATTTT. Looking up the rest from reference TRBV7-9 and TRBJ2-3 gives the full variable domain: DTGVSQNPRHKITKRGQNVTFRCDPISEHNRLYWYRQTLGQGPEFLTYFQNEAQLEKSRLLSDRFSAERPKGSFSTLEIQRTEQGDSAMYLCASSPGRERSDTQYFGPGTRLTVL.

CDR3 nucleotide sequence: TGTGCCAGTAAACTAGACAGGGAGGTAGATGAGCAGTTCTTC. Its translation: CASKLDREVDEQFF. The V and J genes are TRBV19 and TRBJ2-1, with D perhaps TRBD1 (7 bases). Germline V CDR1 and CDR2: LNHDA, SQIVND (reference sequence). This CDR3 region has 14 residues. V gave up 7 bases and J gave up 8 bases, with 18 bases separating them.

The J gene is TRBJ1-5, the V gene TRBV6-5, with D unclear. Germline-derived CDR1 and CDR2 are MNHEY and SVGAGI. This CDR3 region has 14 residues. Trimming cost V 4 bases and J 5 bases, with 12 bases left between them. The CDR3 DNA sequence: TGTGCCAGCAGTTCAGGCAGTTTGGATCAGCCCCAGCATTTT. It is translated as CASSSGSLDQPQHF.

V usage is TRBV9 and J usage is TRBJ1-1; D not certain. This CDR3 is built from 17 residues. Germline lookup yields CDR1 SGDLS and CDR2 YYNGEE. The germline V and J ends were trimmed by 4 bases and 0 bases, with 19 bases remaining between them. The CDR3 DNA sequence: TGTGCCAGCAGCCCCGGCAGGATTTTACCGATGAACACTGAAGCTTTCTTT. This sequence encodes CASSPGRILPMNTEAFF.

The V call is TRBV4-2, the J call TRBJ1-5, with a possible D match to TRBD1 (5 bases). The V end lost 0 bases, the J end lost 5 bases, and 11 bases lay between the germline ends. The CDR3 runs to 15 residues. Germline V gene data show CDR1 as LGHNA and CDR2 as YNFKEQ. As DNA, the CDR3 is TGTGCCAGCAGCCAAGATCGTGGAGGGGATCAGCCCCAGCATTTT. Protein product: CASSQDRGGDQPQHF.

The CDR3 DNA is TGCAGCGTTGTCGGGAACACTGAAGCTTTCTTT. Residues: CSVVGNTEAFF. This rearrangement joins TRBV29-1 to TRBJ1-1; D is uncertain. The CDR3 is 11 residues long. Germline lookup yields CDR1 SQVTM and CDR2 ANQGSEA. Deletions cut 4 bases from V and 1 base from J, with 4 bases between.

The chain is built from TRBV5-1 and TRBJ1-2; D might be TRBD1 (6 bases). V was pared by 0 bases and J by 6 bases, with 9 bases between. The CDR3 spans 13 residues. The germline CDR1 and CDR2 sequences are SGHRS and YFSETQ. The CDR3 nucleotides read TGCGCCAGCAGCTTGGACGCAGGGGATGGCTACACCTTC. Protein: CASSLDAGDGYTF.

This rearrangement joins TRBV30 to TRBJ1-4, with 8 nucleotides matching TRBD1. The junction had 2 bases not matched to a gene; V was cut back by 3 bases and J by 5 bases. The CDR3 is 13 residues long. The germline gives CDR1 GTSNPN, CDR2 SVGIG (reference sequence). DNA for the CDR3: TGTGCCTGGAGGTGGACAGGGAATGAAAAACTGTTTTTT. Its protein is CAWRWTGNEKLFF.

This clone was observed once. V is TRBV29-1 and J is TRBJ1-1, with D maybe TRBD1 (6 bases). This CDR3 comprises 10 residues. Germline V gene data show CDR1 as SQVTM and CDR2 as ANQGSEA. V was pared by 3 bases and J by 11 bases, with 10 bases between. The CDR3 nucleotides read TGCAGCGTTGAGACAGGCGCGGCTTTCTTT. Translating gives CSVETGAAFF.

This clone was seen more than once but under ten times. This chain joins TRBV7-8 and TRBJ2-5; possibly TRBD2 for D (6 bases). The germline V gene has CDR1 SGHVS and CDR2 FQNEAQ. V shed 5 bases and J shed 4 bases, with 17 bases lying between them. The CDR3 contains 15 residues. This CDR3 is CASSQTGSWAETQYF. In nucleotides, the CDR3 is TGTGCCAGCAGCCAGACCGGGAGCTGGGCAGAGACCCAGTACTTC.

V usage is TRBV7-2 and J usage is TRBJ1-2, with D possibly matching TRBD1 (5 bases). The CDR3 is made up of 13 amino acids. CDR1 is SGHTA and CDR2 is FQGNSA in the germline V gene. Trimming took 5 bases from V and 5 from J, leaving 12 bases between them. CDR3 amino acids: CASSPGQTYGYTF. CDR3 sequence (DNA): TGTGCCAGCAGCCCAGGGCAGACTTATGGCTACACCTTC.